This TCR beta chain appears in the sequencing data of a study of OX40 agonist ivuxolimab in advanced cancers. As regards this clone: Its matching antigen is unknown.

The table came from immunoSEQ multiplex PCR; TCRdb's copy has only in-frame clones and leaves some out. The sample has about 6,000 clones, around 84% seen once. Findings of the study overall: Expanded peripheral T cell antigen specificity was not determined. Low clonal expansion, among the lowest seen, marked partial responders at 0.1-3.0 mg/kg.

Sequenced material: CD4+ or CD8+ T cells sorted from blood, taken in a trial of the OX40 agonist ivuxolimab. This receptor was obtained from an adult with an advanced solid tumor such as melanoma, head and neck, liver or kidney cancer.

The CDR3, as DNA: TGTGCCAGCAGCCCGATAAGACTCTCATACAATGAGCAGTTCTTC. Protein: CASSPIRLSYNEQFF. The J gene is TRBJ2-1, the V gene TRBV7-9; D unclear. V shed 5 bases and J shed 4 bases, with 15 bases lying between them. The CDR3 contains 15 residues. The germline V gene encodes CDR1 SEHNR and CDR2 FQNEAQ (reference sequence).